This TCR beta chain was sequenced during a study of cytomegalovirus exposure and HLA in healthy donors. To note about this clone: What it recognizes is unknown.

Study-wide points: Rarity held for most TCR sequences, but there were some public TCRs that occurred in many donors.

Repertoires were generated with immunoSEQ multiplex PCR, while TCRdb's copy carries only in-frame clones and drops some. The table has more than 50,000 clones, roughly 91% seen once. This TCR derives from a woman under 40 in good health and CMV-seronegative. Sequencing input: PBMCs.

CDR3 amino acids: CASSTGNTEAFF. In DNA, the CDR3 is TGTGCCAGTAGTACGGGGAACACTGAAGCTTTCTTT. This chain uses TRBV19 with TRBJ1-1; the D is unclear. The CDR3 is 12 residues long. V lost 4 bases, J lost 1 base, and 4 bases lay in between. The germline gives CDR1 LNHDA, CDR2 SQIVND (reference sequence).